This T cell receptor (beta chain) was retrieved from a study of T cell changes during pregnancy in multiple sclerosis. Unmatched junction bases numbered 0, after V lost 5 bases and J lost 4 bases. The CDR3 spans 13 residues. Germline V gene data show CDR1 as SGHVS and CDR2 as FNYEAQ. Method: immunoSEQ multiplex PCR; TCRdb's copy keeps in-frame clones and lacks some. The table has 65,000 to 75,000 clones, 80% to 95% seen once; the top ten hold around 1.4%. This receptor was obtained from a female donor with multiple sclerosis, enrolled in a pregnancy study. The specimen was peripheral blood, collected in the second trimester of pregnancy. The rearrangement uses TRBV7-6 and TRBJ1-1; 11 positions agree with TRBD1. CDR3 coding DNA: TGTGCCAGCAGCGGACAGGGGGCCACTGAAGCTTTCTTT. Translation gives CASSGQGATEAFF.